This is a list of T cell receptor beta chains from one sample in a study of CD8 T cells in ankylosing spondylitis. Each CDR3 protein gets one entry after TCRdb re-called the 5' RACE reads with MiXCR. The table includes about 140,000 distinct CDR3 sequences, 6.5% to 8.5% detected once. The sample taken for sequencing was synovial fluid, either unsorted or a sorted T cell fraction (not recorded which). These receptors came from a male donor with ankylosing spondylitis. The CDR3 runs from the conserved cysteine through the conserved F or W. The D gene is left open where the match is weak. A clone size is listed for some rows: how often the clone was seen (once, few, many), or a class if it is expanded.

many,NA,TRBJ2-5,TRBV7-9,CASSLAQDQETQYF,TGTGCCAGCAGCTTAGCACAGGACCAAGAGACCCAGTACTTC
few,TRBD2,TRBJ2-5,TRBV2,CASSQQGLALETQYF,TGTGCCAGCAGTCAACAGGGACTAGCCCTGGAGACCCAGTACTTC
few,NA,TRBJ2-7,TRBV28,CASSLPGVYEQYF,TGTGCCAGCAGTTTACCAGGGGTCTACGAGCAGTACTTC
NA,NA,TRBJ2-1,TRBV9,CASTEAGLPYNEQFF,TGTGCCAGCACCGAGGCTGGACTTCCCTACAATGAGCAGTTCTTC
NA,NA,TRBJ2-5,TRBV20-1,CSARDRTGYQETQYF,TGCAGTGCTAGAGATCGAACAGGTTACCAAGAGACCCAGTACTTC
many,NA,TRBJ1-5,TRBV6-2/TRBV6-3,CASSDRNYNQPQHF,TGTGCCAGCAGTGACCGGAACTACAATCAGCCCCAGCATTTT
few,TRBD2,TRBJ2-7,TRBV15,CATSRAPTSAYEQYF,TGTGCCACCAGCAGAGCCCCGACTAGCGCCTACGAGCAGTACTTC
NA,NA,TRBJ2-2,TRBV18,CASSPREKGFTGELFF,TGTGCCAGCTCACCACGGGAAAAGGGTTTCACCGGGGAGCTGTTTTTT
many,TRBD1,TRBJ2-1,TRBV14,CASSQGGDRGLREQFF,TGTGCCAGCAGCCAGGGAGGGGACAGGGGGCTTCGTGAGCAGTTCTTC
NA,TRBD2,TRBJ2-2,TRBV5-6,CASSRLAGGANTGELFF,TGTGCCAGCAGCCGGCTAGCGGGGGGCGCGAACACCGGGGAGCTGTTTTTT